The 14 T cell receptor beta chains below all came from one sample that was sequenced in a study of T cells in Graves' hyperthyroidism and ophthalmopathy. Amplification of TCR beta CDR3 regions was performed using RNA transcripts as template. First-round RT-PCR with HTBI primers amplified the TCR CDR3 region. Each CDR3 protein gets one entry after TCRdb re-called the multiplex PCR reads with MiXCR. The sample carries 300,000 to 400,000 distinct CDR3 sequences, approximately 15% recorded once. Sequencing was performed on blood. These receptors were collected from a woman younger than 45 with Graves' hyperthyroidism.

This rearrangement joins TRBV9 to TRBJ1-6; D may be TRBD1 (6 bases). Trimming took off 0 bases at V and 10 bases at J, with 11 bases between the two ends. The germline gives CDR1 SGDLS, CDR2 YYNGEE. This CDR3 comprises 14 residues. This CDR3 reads CASSVAGEESPLHF. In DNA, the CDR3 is TGTGCCAGCAGCGTAGCAGGGGAGGAATCACCCCTCCACTTT.

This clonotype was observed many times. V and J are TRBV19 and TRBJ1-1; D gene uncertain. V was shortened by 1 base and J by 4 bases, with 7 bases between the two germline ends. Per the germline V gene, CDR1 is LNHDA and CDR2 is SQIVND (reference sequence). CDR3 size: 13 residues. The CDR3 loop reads CASSIGIGTEAFF. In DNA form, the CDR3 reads TGTGCCAGTAGTATAGGGATTGGCACTGAAGCTTTCTTT.

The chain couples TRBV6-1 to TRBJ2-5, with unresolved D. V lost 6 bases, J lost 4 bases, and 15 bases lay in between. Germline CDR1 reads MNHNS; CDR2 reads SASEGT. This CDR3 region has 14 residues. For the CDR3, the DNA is TGTGCCAGCAGCCCCCCCGGAACCCCAGAGACCCAGTACTTC. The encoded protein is CASSPPGTPETQYF.

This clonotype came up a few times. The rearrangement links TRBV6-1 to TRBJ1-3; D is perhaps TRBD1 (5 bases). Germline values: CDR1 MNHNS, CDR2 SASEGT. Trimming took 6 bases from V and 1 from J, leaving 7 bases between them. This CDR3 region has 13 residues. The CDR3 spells CASRGPSGNTIYF. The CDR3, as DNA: TGTGCCAGCAGGGGGCCGTCTGGAAACACCATATATTTT.

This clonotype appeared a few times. The CDR3 DNA reads TGTGCCAGTAGCCTAACCGAGACCGGGGAGCTGTTTTTT. This encodes CASSLTETGELFF. The chain combines TRBV19 with TRBJ2-2; D is undetermined. The CDR3 totals 13 residues. The V end was cut by 6 bases, the J end by 5 bases, with 10 bases between. Germline CDR1 is LNHDA and CDR2 is SQIVND (reference sequence).

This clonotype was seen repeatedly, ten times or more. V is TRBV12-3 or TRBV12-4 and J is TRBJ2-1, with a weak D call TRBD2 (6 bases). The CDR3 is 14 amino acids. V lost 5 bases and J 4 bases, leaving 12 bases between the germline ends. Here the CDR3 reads CASSAGSTYNEQFF. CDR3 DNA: TGTGCCAGCAGTGCCGGGAGCACATACAATGAGCAGTTCTTC.

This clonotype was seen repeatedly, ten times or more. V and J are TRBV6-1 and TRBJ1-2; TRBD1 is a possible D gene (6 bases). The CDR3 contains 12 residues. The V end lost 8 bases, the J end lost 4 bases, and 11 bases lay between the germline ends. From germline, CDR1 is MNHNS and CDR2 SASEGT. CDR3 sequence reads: CASWQGTYGYTF. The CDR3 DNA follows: TGTGCCAGCTGGCAGGGGACCTATGGCTACACCTTC.

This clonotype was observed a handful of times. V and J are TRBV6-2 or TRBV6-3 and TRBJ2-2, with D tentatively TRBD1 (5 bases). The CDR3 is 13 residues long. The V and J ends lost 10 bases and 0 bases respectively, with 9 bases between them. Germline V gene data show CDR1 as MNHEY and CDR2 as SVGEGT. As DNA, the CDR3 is TGTGCCACCGCAGGGTCGAACACCGGGGAGCTGTTTTTT. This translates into CATAGSNTGELFF.

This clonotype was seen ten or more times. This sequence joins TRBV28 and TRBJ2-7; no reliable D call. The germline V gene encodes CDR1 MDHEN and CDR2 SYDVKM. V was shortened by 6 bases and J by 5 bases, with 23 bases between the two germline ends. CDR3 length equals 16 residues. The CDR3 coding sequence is TGTGCCAGCAGGACCCAAGGGTTGGGGTTCCACCACGAGCAGTACTTC. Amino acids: CASRTQGLGFHHEQYF.

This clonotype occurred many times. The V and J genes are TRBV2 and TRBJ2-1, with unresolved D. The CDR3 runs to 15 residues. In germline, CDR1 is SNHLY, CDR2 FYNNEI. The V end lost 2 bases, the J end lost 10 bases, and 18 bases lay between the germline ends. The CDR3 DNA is TGTGCCAGCAGTGAATTGAACACTCCCAGATGGGAGCAGTTCTTC. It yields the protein CASSELNTPRWEQFF. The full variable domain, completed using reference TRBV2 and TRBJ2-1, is EPEVTQTPSHQVTQMGQEVILRCVPISNHLYFYWYRQILGQKVEFLVSFYNNEISEKSEIFDDQFSVERPDGSNFTLKIRSTKLEDSAMYFCASSELNTPRWEQFFGPGTRLTVL.

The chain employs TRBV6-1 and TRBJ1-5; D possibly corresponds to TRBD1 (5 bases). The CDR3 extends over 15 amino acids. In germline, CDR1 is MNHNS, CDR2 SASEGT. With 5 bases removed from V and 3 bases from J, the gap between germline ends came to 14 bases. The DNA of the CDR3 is TGTGCCAGCAGTCGGGGTCAGGGAGACAATCAGCCCCAGCATTTT. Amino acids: CASSRGQGDNQPQHF.

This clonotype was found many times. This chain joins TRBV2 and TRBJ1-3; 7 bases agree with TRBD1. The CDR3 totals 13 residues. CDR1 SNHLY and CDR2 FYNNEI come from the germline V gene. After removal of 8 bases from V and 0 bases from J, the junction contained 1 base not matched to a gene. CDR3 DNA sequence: TGTGCCAGCGGGGACAGCTCTGGAAACACCATATATTTT. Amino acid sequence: CASGDSSGNTIYF.

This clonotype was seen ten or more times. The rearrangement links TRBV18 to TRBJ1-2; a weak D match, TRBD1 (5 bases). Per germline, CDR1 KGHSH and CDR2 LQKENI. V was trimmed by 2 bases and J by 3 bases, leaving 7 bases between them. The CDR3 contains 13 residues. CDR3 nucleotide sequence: TGTGCCAGCTCACCAGGGGCGGACTATGGCTACACCTTC. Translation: CASSPGADYGYTF.

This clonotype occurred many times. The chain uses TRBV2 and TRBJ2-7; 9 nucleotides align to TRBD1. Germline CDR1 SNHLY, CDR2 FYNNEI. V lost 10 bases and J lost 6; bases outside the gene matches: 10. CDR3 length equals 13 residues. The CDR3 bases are TGTGCCACCCGAGGCGGGACAGGGTTCGAGCAGTACTTC. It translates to CATRGGTGFEQYF.